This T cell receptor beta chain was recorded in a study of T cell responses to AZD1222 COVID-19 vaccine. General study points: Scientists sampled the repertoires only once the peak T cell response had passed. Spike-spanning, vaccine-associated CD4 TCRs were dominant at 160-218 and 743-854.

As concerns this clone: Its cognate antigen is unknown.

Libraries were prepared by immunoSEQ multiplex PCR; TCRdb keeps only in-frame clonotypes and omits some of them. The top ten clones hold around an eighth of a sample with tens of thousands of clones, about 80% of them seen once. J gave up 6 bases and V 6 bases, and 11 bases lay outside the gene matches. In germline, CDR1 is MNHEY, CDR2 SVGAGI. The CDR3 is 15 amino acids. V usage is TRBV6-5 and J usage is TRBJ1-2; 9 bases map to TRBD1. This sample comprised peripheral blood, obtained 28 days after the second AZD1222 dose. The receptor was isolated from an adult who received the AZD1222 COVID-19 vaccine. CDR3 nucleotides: TGTGCCAGCAGACCTCAATTACAGGGGGCTGATGGCTACACCTTC. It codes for CASRPQLQGADGYTF.